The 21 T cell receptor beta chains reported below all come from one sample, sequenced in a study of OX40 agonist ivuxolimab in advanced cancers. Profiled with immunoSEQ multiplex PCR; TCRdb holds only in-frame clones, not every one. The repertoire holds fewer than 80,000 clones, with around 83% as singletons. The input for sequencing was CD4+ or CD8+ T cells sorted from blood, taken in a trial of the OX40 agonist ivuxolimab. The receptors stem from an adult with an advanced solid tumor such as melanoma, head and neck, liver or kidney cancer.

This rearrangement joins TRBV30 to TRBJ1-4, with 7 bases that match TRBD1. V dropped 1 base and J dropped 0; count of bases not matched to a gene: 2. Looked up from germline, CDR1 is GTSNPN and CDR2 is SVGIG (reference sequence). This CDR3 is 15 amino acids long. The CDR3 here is CAWSGQGTTNEKLFF. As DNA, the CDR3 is TGTGCCTGGAGTGGACAGGGCACAACTAATGAAAAACTGTTTTTT.

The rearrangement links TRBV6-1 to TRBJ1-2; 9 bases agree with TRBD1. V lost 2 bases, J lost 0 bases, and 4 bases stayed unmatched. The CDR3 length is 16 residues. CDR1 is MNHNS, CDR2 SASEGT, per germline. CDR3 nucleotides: TGTGCCAGCAGTGAATTGGGACAGGGCGCTAACTATGGCTACACCTTC. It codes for CASSELGQGANYGYTF.

CDR3 bases: TGTGCCAGCAGCCCGGGGACTAGCGGGGGGTACCAAGAGACCCAGTACTTC. It specifies CASSPGTSGGYQETQYF. J is TRBJ2-5 and V is TRBV11-3; 15 positions match TRBD2. The CDR3 has 17 residues. The germline gives CDR1 SGHNT, CDR2 YENEEA. With 5 bases clipped from V and 0 bases from J, the junction kept 4 bases outside the gene matches.

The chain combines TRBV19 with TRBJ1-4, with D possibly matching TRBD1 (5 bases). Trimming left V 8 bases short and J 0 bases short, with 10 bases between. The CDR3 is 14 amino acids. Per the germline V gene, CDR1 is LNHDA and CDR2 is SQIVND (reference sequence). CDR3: CASCETATNEKLFF. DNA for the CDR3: TGTGCCAGTTGTGAGACAGCAACTAATGAAAAACTGTTTTTT.

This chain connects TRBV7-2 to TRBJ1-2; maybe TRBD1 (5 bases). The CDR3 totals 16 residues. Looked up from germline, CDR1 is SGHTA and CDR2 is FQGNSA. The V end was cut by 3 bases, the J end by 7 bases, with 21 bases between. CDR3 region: CASSFSLGVGSRGYTF. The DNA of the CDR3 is TGTGCCAGCAGCTTTAGTTTGGGGGTCGGGAGTCGTGGCTACACCTTC.

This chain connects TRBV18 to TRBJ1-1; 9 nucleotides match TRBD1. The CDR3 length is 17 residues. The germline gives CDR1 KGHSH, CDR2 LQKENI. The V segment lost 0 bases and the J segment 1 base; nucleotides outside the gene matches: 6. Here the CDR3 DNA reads TGTGCCAGCTCACCACCGTTAGGACAGGGGCCGAACACTGAAGCTTTCTTT. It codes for CASSPPLGQGPNTEAFF.

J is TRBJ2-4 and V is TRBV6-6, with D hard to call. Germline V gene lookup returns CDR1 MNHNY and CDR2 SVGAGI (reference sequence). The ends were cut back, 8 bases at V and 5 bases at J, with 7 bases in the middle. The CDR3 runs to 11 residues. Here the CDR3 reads CASGEQNIQYF. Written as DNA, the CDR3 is TGTGCCAGCGGCGAACAAAACATTCAGTACTTC.

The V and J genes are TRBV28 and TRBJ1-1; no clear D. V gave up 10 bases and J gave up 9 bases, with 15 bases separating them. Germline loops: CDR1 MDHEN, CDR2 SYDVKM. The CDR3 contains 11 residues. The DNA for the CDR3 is TGTGCCACCGCTCTCCGGGAGCAAGCTTTCTTT. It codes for CATALREQAFF.

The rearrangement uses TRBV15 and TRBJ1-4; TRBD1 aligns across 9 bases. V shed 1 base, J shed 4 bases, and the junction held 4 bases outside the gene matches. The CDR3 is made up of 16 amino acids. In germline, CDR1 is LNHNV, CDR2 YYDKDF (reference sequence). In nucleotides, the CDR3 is TGTGCCACCAGCAGAGCGGGGACAGGGAATAATGAAAAACTGTTTTTT. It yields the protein CATSRAGTGNNEKLFF.

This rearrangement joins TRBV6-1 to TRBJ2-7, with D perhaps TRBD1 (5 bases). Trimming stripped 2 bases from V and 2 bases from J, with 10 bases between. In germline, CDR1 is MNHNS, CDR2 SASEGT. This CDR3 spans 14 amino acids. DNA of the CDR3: TGTGCCAGCAGTGAACAGGGCGACACCTACGAGCAGTACTTC. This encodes CASSEQGDTYEQYF.

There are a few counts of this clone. The CDR3 reads CSASAGAEAFF. CDR3 coding DNA: TGCAGCGCATCCGCCGGGGCTGAAGCTTTCTTT. The rearrangement uses TRBV29-1 and TRBJ1-1; D not certain. Germline V gene sequence: CDR1 SQVTM, CDR2 ANQGSEA. The length of the CDR3 is 11 residues. Between the trimmed V and J ends, which lost 7 bases and 6 bases, there was a span of 12 bases. Complete variable domain (other parts from reference TRBV29-1 and TRBJ1-1): SAVISQKPSRDICQRGTSLTIQCQVDSQVTMMFWYRQQPGQSLTLIATANQGSEATYESGFVIDKFPISRPNLTFSTLTVSNMSPEDSSIYLCSASAGAEAFFGQGTRLTVV.

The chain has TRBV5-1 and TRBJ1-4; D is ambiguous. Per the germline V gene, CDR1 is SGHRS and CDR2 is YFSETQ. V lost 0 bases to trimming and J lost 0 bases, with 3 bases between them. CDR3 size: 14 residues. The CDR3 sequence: CASSLGATNEKLFF. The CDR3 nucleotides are TGCGCCAGCAGCTTGGGGGCAACTAATGAAAAACTGTTTTTT.

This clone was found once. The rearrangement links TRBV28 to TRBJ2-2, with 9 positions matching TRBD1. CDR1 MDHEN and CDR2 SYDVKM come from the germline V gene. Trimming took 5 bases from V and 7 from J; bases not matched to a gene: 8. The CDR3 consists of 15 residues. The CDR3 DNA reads TGTGCCAGCAGTCCGGAGACAGGGGGAATCGGGGAGCTGTTTTTT. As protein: CASSPETGGIGELFF.

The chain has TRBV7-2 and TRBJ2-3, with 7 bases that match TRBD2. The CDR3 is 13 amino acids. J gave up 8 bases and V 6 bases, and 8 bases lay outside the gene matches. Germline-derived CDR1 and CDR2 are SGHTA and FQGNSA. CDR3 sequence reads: CASRQGGAGTQYF. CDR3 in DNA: TGTGCCAGCAGGCAGGGAGGGGCTGGTACGCAGTATTTT.

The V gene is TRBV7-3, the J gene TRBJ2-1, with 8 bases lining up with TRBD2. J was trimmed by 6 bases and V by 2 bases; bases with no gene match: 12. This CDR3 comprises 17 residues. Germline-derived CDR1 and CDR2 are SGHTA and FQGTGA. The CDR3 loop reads CASSLLPGGGPLNEQFF. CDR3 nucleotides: TGTGCCAGCAGCTTATTACCCGGCGGGGGGCCCCTCAATGAGCAGTTCTTC.

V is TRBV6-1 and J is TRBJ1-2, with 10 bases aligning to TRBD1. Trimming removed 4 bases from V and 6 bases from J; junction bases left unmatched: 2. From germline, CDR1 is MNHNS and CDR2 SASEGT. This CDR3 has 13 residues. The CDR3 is CASSVGTGDGYTF. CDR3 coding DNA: TGTGCCAGCAGTGTGGGGACAGGGGATGGCTACACCTTC.

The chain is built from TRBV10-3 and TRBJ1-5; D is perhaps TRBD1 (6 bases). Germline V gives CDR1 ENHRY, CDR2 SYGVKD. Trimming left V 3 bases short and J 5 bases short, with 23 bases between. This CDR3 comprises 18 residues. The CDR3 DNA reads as TGTGCCATCAGTGACCAAGGGGGGTTAGTCACTATGGATCAGCCCCAGCATTTT. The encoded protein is CAISDQGGLVTMDQPQHF.

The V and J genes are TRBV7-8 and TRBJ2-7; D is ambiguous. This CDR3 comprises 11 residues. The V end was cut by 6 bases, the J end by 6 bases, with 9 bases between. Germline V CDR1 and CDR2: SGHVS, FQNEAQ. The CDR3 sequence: CASSAGGEQYF. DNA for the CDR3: TGTGCCAGCAGTGCCGGCGGCGAGCAGTACTTC.

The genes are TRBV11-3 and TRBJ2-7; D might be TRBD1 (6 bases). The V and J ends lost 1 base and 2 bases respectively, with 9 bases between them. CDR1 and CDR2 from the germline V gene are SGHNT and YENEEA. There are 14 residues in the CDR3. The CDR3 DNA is TGTGCCAGCAGCTTAGTGGGGGCTACCTACGAGCAGTACTTC. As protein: CASSLVGATYEQYF. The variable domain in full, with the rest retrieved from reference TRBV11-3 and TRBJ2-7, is EAGVVQSPRYKIIEKKQPVAFWCNPISGHNTLYWYLQNLGQGPELLIRYENEEAVDDSQLPKDRFSAERLKGVDSTLKIQPAELGDSAVYLCASSLVGATYEQYFGPGTRLTVT.

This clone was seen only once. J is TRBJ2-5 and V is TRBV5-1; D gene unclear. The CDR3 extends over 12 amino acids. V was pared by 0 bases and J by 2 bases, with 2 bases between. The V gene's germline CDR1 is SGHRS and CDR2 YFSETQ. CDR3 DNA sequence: TGCGCCAGCAGCTTGGATCAAGAGACCCAGTACTTC. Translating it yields CASSLDQETQYF.

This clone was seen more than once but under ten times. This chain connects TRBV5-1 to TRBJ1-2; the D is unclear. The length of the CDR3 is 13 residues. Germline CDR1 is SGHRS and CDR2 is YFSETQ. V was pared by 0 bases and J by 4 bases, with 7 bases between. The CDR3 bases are TGCGCCAGCAGCTTGGAGGGCTCCTATGGCTACACCTTC. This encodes CASSLEGSYGYTF.